This T cell receptor (beta chain) is drawn from a study of post-analysis software for immune sequencing data. This clonotype was observed a handful of times. The antigen is unknown. General study points: Those samples that were prepared in the same batch co-clustered strongly by F measure. Controls' normalized Chao1 diversity significantly exceeded that of multiple sclerosis patients.

Unique molecular identifiers had been added to the TCR beta cDNA libraries. When about 0.9 to 10 million T cells were used, they gave a few hundred thousand cDNA molecules. MiXCR was run by TCRdb on the PCR reads, yielding one entry per CDR3 protein. The table includes approximately 180,000 distinct CDR3 sequences, around 30% detected once. Input material: blood. The TCR originated in a girl aged 5-17 years with multiple sclerosis.

As DNA, the CDR3 is TGTGCCAGCAGTCCCGGCCAGGGTTGGTACACTGAAGCTTTCTTT. Protein product: CASSPGQGWYTEAFF. The rearrangement uses TRBV12-3 or TRBV12-4 and TRBJ1-1; D is perhaps TRBD1 (5 bases). The germline V and J ends were trimmed by 5 bases and 3 bases, with 16 bases remaining between them. The CDR3 is made up of 15 amino acids.